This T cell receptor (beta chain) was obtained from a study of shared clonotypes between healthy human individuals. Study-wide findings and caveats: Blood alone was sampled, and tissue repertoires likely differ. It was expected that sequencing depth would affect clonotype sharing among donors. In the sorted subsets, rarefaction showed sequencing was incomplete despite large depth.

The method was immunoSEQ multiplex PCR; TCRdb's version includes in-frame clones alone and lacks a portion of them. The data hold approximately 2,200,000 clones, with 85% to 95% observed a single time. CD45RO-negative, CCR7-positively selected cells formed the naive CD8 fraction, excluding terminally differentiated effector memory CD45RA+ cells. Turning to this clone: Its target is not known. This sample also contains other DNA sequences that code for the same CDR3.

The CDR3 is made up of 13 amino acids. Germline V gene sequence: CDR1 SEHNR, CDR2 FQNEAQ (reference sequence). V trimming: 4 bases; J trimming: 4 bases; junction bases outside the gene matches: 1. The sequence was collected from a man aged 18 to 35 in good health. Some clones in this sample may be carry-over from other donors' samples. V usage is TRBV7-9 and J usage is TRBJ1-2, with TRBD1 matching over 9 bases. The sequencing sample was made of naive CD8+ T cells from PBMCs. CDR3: CASSSTGGYGYTF. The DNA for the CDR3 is TGTGCCAGCAGCTCGACAGGGGGCTATGGCTACACCTTC.